This TCR beta chain appears in the sequencing data of a study of T cell repertoires in cytomegalovirus infection. Study details: Researchers turned to recently identified HLA-C-restricted CMV epitopes as well as well-studied HLA-B-restricted ones. Based on public TCR beta signatures, there were indications of CMV infection and of a matching HLA type. General study results and limits: Pooled public TCR beta family frequency picked out CMV carriers with the relevant HLA.

One entry per CDR3 protein results from TCRdb running MiXCR on the reads. This table has 340,000 or so distinct CDR3 sequences, approximately 25% appearing once. This clonotype occurred many times. Its antigen remains unknown. The sequenced sample was cultured PBMCs, obtained from culture after CMV antigen stimulation. The TCR was taken from a human donor in good health (CMV status not recorded). Some clones in this sample may be carry-over from other donors' samples.

For the CDR3, the DNA is TGTGCCAGCAGCTTATTACCCGGCACAGATACGCAGTATTTT. This sequence encodes CASSLLPGTDTQYF. The V and J genes are TRBV7-2 and TRBJ2-3; D unresolved. This CDR3 comprises 14 residues. Trimming stripped 2 bases from V and 1 base from J, with 7 bases between. The V gene's germline CDR1 is SGHTA and CDR2 FQGNSA.